This T cell receptor (beta chain) was sequenced in a study of blood T cell repertoires in COVID-19. Cohort 3 recovered donors had two negative PCRs, clearance, or symptom resolution. The data were produced by immunoSEQ multiplex PCR, yet TCRdb's version contains in-frame clones alone and is incomplete. Of under 300,000 clones in the sample, around 87% are singletons; the top ten hold approximately 1.6%. The CDR3 is 11 amino acids. V lost 2 bases and J 7 bases, leaving 6 bases between the germline ends. Germline CDR1 reads SGHRS; CDR2 reads YFSETQ. This TCR derives from a woman aged 45-65 years who had recovered from COVID-19. This chain links TRBV5-1 with TRBJ1-2; D is unresolved. Sequencing was carried out using PBMCs or T cells enriched from blood (not recorded which). CDR3 sequence (DNA): TGCGCCAGCAGCTTAGGCGGTGGCTACACCTTC. It encodes CASSLGGGYTF.